This TCR beta chain is drawn from a study of shared clonotypes between healthy human individuals (dated by TCRdb to 2018 to 2020). As for the study more broadly: A few men and a couple of women, aged 18 to 49 years, made up the cohort. The study deeply sequenced blood TCR repertoires of five healthy adults to estimate repertoire size and the extent of clonotype sharing between individuals. Between about 0.8 and 9 billion PBMCs per donor were obtained by leukapheresis. Per donor, three plates each were used for CD4 naive and CD4 memory, two for CD8 naive, and one for CD8 memory. Libraries were prepared and TCR repertoires were sequenced by different laboratories using diverse techniques, in order to increase sequencing depth and limit assay-specific biases. The investigation overall reported the following: Higher generation probabilities were observed for clonotypes shared by all four sorted-subset donors than for non-shared clonotypes. Naive subsets generally had larger estimated clonotype richness than memory subsets did. Pairwise subsampling led to the expectation that sequencing depth would affect the degree of clonotype sharing among donors. Sharing across several donors was observed for 5% to 6.5% of naive CD4, over 3% of naive CD8, over 2% of memory CD4, and roughly 0.4% of memory CD8 clonotypes. Sampling was limited to blood, and TCR repertoires in tissue likely differ from TCR repertoires in blood. Rarefaction of sorted-subset datasets indicated incomplete sequencing despite the large sequencing depth. The genetic and exposure-history diversity represented was limited by the small number of donors.

Using the deep immunoSEQ assay, multiplex PCR amplified TCR CDR3 regions from genomic DNA. Genomic DNA extracted from each cell subset was distributed evenly over all wells of several immunoSEQ 96-well plates, and each plate served as one replicate. For sorted subsets, around 200 ng genomic DNA, equal to tens of thousands of T cell genomes, was loaded into each replicate PCR. The purified libraries were quantified using a Qubit 3.0 fluorometer, sized with a Bioanalyzer 2100, and then quantified again using the KAPA Library Quantification kit. Every immunoSEQ 96-well plate was sequenced on a separate single-read 150-cycle Illumina NextSeq 550 flow cell. As for how the authors treated the data: The immunoSEQ output contained only junctional sequences without quality scores, so filtering could not match that applied to full-length reads. Sequences were annotated with PyIR, a Python wrapper for IgBLAST v1.9, using IMGT germline references to assign V/J genes and CDR3. Reads were filtered out if the reads had weak V/J assignments (E-value above 1e-6), no CDR3, stop codons, out-of-frame junctions, or ambiguous translated residues. V3J clonotypes were defined as sequences sharing the same inferred V gene, J gene, and CDR3 amino acid sequence. Percentage overlap between repertoires was calculated by dividing the number of shared unique clonotypes by the size of the smaller repertoire. RTK rarefaction, the Chao1 estimator, and Recon v2.1 estimates of unobserved clonotypes were used to assess repertoire richness. OLGA was used to compute generation probabilities for all TCRbeta clonotypes that the gDNA method yielded from a handful of donors. TCRdb took this table from immuneACCESS and kept in-frame rearrangements with V and J called. Such tables lack part of the clones; where checked against another copy, unresolved V genes explain under half of the gap, and the rest is unexplained. V and J calls plus clone size are reproduced from that table; the DNA served to infer D and trimming. The sample contains fewer than 1 million clones, 90% to 97% of them found a single time. Of the sample, around 0.21% falls within the top ten clones.

CD8 naive samples consisted of CD45RO-negative cells that were positively selected for CCR7, yielding a CD45RA+CCR7+ population without TemRA cells. Healthy HIV-negative adults with no recently reported acute infections or vaccinations were included as donors. Only Caucasian adults living in Nashville, Tennessee, USA were represented among the donors. Blood was obtained by leukapheresis, after which PBMCs were separated by Ficoll-Histopaque density gradient centrifugation and cryopreserved in liquid nitrogen vapor phase. Analytical flow cytometry was used to check the purity and quantity of every magnetically sorted T cell population. Genomic DNA was isolated from each sorted fraction and quantified by UV absorbance on a Nanodrop 2000c. The CDR3 measures 14 amino acids from cysteine to phenylalanine. The DNA shown is the 42-base CDR3, in frame from base 1. Unmatched junction bases come to 5, with V trimmed by 0 bases and J by 6 bases. For CDR1 and CDR2, the germline V gene lists SGHRS and YFSETQ.

Regarding this clone: Its antigen is currently not known. Per-base qualities were not stored, and no clone one base away is much larger. Other DNA sequences from this sample encode an identical CDR3 as well.

Sequenced material: naive CD8+ T cells sorted from blood. Per the publication, the cell subset or site label means: CD45RA+CCR7+. This clonotype originated in a man aged 25-45 years in good health. Recombination joined TRBV5-1 with TRBJ2-7, with 8 middle bases fitting TRBD1. The CDR3 protein sequence reads: CASSLGQGASEQYF. The nucleotide sequence is given as TGCGCCAGCAGCTTGGGGCAGGGGGCAAGCGAGCAGTACTTC.